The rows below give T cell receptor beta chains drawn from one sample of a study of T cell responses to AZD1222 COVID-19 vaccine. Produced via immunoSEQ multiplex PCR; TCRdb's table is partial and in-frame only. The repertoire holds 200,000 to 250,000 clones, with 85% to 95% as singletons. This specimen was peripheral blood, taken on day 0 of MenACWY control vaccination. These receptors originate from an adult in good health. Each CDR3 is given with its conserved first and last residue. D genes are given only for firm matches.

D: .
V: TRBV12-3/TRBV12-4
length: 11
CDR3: CASSVEETQYF

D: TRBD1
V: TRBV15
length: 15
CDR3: CATSSVRGQYEKLFF

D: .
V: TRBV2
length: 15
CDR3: CASSEGASPEYEAFF

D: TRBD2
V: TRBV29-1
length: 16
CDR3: CSVATRTSGDTDTQYF

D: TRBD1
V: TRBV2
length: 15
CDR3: CASSEMRQGARGYTF

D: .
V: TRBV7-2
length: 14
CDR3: CASSLRQSASPLHF

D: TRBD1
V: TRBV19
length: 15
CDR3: CASSSGQGDGKPQHF

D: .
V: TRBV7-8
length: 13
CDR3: CASSFGRDQPQHF

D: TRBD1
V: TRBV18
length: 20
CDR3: CASSPLGSGTGAFSGNTIYF

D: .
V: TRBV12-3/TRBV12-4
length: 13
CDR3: CASSRGGNTEAFF

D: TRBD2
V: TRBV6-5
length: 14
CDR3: CASVPRGGNNEQFF

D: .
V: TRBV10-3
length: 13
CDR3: CAIRLAGQETQYF

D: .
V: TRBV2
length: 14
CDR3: CASKPGGAPSKLFF

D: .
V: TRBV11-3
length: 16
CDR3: CASSSRARGDNNEQFF

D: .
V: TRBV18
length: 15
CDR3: CASSPARRGPGELFF

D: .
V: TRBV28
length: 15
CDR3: CASSQDRGPAREQYF

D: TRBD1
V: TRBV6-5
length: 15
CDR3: CASRRDSGSYNEQFF

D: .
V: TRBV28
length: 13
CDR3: CASRDSSTDTQYF

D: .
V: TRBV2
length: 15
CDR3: CASSEGRQGMAEAFF

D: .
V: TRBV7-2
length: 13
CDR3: CASSSGLGDGYTF

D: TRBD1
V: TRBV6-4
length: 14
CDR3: CASRRDRLNTEAFF

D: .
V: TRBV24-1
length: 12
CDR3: CATSDLAGTYTF

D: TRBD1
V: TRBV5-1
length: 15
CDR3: CASSSGQDYNSPLHF

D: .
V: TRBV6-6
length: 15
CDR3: CASSSGGAVNYGYTF

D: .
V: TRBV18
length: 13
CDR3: CASSARTREKLFF

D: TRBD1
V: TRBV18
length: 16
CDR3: CASSGDSFIQNYGYTF

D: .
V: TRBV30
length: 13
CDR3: CAWSVRSNQPQHF

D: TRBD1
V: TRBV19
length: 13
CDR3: CASSLGQIPEAFF

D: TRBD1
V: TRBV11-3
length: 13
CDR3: CARSGTGGNEQYF